The clone carrying this TCR beta chain has at least ten counts. This sample was included in a study of metastatic and nonmetastatic thyroid tumors. MiXCR reprocessed the PCR reads for TCRdb. This table holds tens of thousands of clones, 10% to 15% found once. Every patient was untreated before thyroid surgery. The CDR3 extends over 16 amino acids. Germline-derived CDR1 and CDR2 are LGHNA and YSLEER. Trimming took 1 base from V and 4 from J; bases not matched to a gene: 2. This sequence joins TRBV4-3 and TRBJ2-7, with 15 bases aligning to TRBD2. The clonotype comes from a female donor with papillary thyroid cancer or a benign thyroid nodule (not recorded which). Some clones in this sample may be carry-over from other donors' samples. The sample taken for sequencing was blood. Written as DNA, the CDR3 is TGCGCCAGCAGCCAAGCCGGGACTAGCGGGAGGTACGAGCAGTACTTC. This encodes CASSQAGTSGRYEQYF.